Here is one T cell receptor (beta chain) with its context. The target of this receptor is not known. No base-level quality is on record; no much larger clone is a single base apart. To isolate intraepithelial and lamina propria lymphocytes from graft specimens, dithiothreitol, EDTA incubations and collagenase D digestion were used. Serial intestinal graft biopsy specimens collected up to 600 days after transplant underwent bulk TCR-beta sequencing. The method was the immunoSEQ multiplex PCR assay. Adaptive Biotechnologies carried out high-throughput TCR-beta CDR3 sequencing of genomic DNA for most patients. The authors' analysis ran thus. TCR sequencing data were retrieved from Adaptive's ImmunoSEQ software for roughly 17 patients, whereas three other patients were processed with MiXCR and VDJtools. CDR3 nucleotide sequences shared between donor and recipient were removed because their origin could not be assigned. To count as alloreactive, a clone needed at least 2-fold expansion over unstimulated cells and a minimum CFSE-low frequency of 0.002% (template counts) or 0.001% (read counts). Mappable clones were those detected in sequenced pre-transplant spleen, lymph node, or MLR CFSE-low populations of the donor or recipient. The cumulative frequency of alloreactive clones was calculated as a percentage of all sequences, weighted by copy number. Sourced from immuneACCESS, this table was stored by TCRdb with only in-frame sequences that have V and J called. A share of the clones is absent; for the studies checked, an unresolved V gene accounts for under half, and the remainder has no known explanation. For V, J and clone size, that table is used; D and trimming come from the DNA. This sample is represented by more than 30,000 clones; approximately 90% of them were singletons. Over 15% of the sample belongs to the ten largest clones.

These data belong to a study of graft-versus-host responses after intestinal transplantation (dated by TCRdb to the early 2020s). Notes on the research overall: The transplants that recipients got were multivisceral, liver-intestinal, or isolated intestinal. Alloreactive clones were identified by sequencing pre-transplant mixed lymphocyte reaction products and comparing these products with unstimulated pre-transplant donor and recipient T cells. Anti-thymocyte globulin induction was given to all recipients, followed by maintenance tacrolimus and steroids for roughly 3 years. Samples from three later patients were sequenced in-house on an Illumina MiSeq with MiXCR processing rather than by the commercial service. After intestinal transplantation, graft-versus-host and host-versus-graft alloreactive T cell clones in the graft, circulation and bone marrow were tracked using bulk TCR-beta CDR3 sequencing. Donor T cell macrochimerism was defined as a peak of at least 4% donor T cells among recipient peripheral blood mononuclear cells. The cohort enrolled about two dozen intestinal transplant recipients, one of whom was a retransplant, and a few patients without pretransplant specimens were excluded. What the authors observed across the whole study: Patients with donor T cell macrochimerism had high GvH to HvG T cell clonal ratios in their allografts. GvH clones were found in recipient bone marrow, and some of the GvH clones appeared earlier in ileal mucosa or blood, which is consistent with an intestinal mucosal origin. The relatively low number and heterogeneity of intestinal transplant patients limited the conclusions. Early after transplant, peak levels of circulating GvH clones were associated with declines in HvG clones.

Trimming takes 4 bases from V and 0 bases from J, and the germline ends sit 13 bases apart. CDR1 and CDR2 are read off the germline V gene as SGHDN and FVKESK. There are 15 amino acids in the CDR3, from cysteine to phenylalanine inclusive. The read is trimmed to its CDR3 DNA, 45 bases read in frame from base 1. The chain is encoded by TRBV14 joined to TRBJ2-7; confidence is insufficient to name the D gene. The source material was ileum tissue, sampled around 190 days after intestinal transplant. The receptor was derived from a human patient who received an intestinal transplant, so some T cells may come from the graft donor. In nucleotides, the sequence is TGTGCCAGCAGCCCCGCCCTGAGGCACTCCTACGAGCAGTACTTC. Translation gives CASSPALRHSYEQYF.